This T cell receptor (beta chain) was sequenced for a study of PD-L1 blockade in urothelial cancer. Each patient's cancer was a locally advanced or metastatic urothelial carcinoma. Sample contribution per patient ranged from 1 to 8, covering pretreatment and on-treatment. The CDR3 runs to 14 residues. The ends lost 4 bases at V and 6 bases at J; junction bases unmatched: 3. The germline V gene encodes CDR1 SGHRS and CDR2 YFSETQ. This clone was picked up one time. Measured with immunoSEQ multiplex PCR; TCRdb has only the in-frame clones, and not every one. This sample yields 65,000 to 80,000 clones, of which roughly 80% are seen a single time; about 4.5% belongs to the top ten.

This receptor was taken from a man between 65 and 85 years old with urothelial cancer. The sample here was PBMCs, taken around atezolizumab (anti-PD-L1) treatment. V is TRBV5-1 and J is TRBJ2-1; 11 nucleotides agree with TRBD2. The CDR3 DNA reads TGCGCCAGCAGCCAGGGACTAGCGGCCAATGAGCAGTTCTTC. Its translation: CASSQGLAANEQFF.